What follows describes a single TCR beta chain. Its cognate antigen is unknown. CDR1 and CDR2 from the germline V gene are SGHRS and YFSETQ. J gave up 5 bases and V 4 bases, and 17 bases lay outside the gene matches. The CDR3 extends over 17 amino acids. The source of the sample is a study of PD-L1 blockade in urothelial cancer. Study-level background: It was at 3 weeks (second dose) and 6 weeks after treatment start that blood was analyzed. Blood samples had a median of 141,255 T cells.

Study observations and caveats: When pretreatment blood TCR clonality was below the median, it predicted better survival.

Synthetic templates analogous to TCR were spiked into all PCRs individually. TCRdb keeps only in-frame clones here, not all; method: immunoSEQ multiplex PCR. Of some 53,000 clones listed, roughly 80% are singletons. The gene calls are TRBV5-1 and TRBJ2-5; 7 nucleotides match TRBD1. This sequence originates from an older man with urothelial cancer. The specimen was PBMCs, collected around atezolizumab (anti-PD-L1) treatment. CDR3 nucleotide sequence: TGCGCCAGCAGCGCTTCGTATGGGACAGTCCCTCGGGAGACCCAGTACTTC. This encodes CASSASYGTVPRETQYF.